The clone carrying this TCR beta chain was counted a single time. The antigen remains undetermined. Per germline, CDR1 SEHNR and CDR2 FQNEAQ (reference sequence). V lost 2 bases and J lost 10, with 6 bases in between. CDR3 length: 11 amino acids. The data were taken from a study of siplizumab effects on memory and regulatory T cells. General study points: It was never confirmed that proliferating Tregs from siplizumab cultures were suppressive. The alloresponse seemed to draw substantially on naive T cells, which appeared more diverse than memory cells. Naive or memory phenotype was unassignable for roughly 80-96% of proliferating CD4+ or CD8+ clones.

Generated by immunoSEQ multiplex PCR, the TCRdb table keeps only in-frame clones and is missing some. The table shows tens of thousands of clones, with approximately 97% occurring only once. Unstimulated naive, memory, effector memory and TEMRA subsets from three donor pairs were sequenced. Sequenced material: naive CD8+ T cells sorted from blood. The TCR sequence derives from a human donor in good health. The chain employs TRBV7-9 and TRBJ2-1, with D hard to call. CDR3 coding DNA: TGTGCCAGCAGCTTATTAACAGAGCAGTTCTTC. As protein: CASSLLTEQFF.